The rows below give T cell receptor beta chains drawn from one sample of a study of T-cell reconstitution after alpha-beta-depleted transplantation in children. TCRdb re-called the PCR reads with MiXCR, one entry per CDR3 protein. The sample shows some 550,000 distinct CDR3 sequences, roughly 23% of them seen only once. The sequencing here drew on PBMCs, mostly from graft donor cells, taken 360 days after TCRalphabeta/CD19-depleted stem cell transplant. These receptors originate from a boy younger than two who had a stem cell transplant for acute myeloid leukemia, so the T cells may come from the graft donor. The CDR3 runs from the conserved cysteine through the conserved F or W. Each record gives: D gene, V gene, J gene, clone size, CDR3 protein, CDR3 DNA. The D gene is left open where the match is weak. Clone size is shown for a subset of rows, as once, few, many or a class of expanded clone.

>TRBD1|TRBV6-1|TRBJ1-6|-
CASNEQGIGNSPLHF
TGTGCCAGCAACGAACAGGGGATAGGGAATTCACCCCTCCACTTT
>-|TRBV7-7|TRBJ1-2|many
CAWGGTNYGYTF
TGTGCCTGGGGAGGGACTAACTATGGCTACACCTTC
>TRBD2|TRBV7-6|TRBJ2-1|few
CASSLALAGGSNEQFF
TGTGCCAGCAGCTTAGCCTTAGCGGGGGGGTCCAATGAGCAGTTCTTC
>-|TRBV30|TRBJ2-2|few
CACLSKGTGELFF
TGTGCCTGCCTGTCGAAAGGAACCGGGGAGCTGTTTTTT
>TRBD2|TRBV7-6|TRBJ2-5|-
CASSFPSGTREETQYF
TGTGCCAGCAGCTTTCCTTCCGGGACTAGGGAAGAGACCCAGTACTTC
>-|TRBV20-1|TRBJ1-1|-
CSATRTVNTEAFF
TGCAGTGCTACACGGACAGTGAACACTGAAGCTTTCTTT
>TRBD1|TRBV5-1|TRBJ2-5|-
CASSRGQGQETQYF
TGCGCCAGCAGCCGGGGACAGGGGCAAGAGACCCAGTACTTC
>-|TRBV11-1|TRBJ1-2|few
CASSLAATENNYGYTF
TGTGCCAGCAGCTTAGCCGCCACAGAGAATAACTATGGCTACACCTTC
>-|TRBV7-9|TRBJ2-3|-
CASSPRTGLWTDTQYF
TGTGCCAGCAGCCCCCGGACGGGCCTCTGGACAGATACGCAGTATTTT
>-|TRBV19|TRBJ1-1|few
CASSYNGGVGTEAFF
TGTGCCAGTAGTTATAATGGAGGTGTGGGCACTGAAGCTTTCTTT
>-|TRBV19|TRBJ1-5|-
CASSMSGNSNQPQHF
TGTGCCAGTAGTATGTCAGGGAATAGCAATCAGCCCCAGCATTTT
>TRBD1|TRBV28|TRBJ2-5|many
CASSLGQGKTQYF
TGTGCCAGCAGTTTAGGACAGGGGAAGACCCAGTACTTC
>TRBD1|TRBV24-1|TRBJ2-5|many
CATSDPGTGQETQYF
TGTGCCACCAGTGATCCCGGGACAGGTCAAGAGACCCAGTACTTC
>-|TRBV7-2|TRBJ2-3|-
CASSPRTSLYF
TGTGCCAGCAGCCCTAGGACTTCCCTGTATTTT
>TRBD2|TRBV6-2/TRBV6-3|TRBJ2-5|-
CASSSATSGEETQYF
TGTGCCAGCAGTTCTGCGACTAGCGGGGAAGAGACCCAGTACTTC
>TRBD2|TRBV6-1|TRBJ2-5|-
CASSSSGGAETQYF
TGTGCCAGCAGCTCGAGCGGGGGGGCAGAGACCCAGTACTTC
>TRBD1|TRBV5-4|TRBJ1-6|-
CASSLSPGGDGSPLHF
TGTGCCAGCAGCTTGTCCCCAGGGGGCGACGGTTCACCCCTCCACTTT
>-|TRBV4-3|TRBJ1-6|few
CASSPRTASNSPLHF
TGCGCCAGCAGCCCTAGGACAGCGTCTAATTCACCCCTCCACTTT
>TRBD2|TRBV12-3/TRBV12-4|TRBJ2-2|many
CASSFPQGLAGGPGTGELFF
TGTGCCAGCAGTTTTCCCCAGGGACTAGCGGGGGGGCCAGGAACCGGGGAGCTGTTTTTT
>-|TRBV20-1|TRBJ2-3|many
CSARPSASSTDTQYF
TGCAGTGCTCGTCCCAGCGCATCTAGCACAGATACGCAGTATTTT
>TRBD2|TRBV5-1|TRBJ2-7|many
CASSPGNGGAYEQYF
TGCGCCAGCAGCCCGGGGAATGGGGGGGCCTACGAGCAGTACTTC
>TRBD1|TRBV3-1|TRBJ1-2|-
CASSPRQGGYTF
TGTGCCAGCAGCCCAAGACAGGGCGGCTACACCTTC
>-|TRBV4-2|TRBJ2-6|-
CASGDIQGSQLSGANVLTF
TGTGCCAGCGGGGACATACAGGGTTCTCAACTCTCTGGGGCCAACGTCCTGACTTTC
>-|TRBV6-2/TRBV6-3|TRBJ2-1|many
CASSYGGATYNEQFF
TGTGCCAGCAGTTACGGGGGGGCAACCTACAATGAGCAGTTCTTC
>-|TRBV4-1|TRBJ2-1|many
CASSQRSGQRVYNEQFF
TGCGCCAGCAGCCAAAGGTCAGGACAGAGAGTATACAATGAGCAGTTCTTC
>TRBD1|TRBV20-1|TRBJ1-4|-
CSARATGTGQYEKLFF
TGCAGTGCTAGAGCTACCGGGACAGGGCAGTATGAAAAACTGTTTTTT
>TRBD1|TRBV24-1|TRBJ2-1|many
CATSDSLGQGPYNEQFF
TGTGCCACCAGTGATTCCCTGGGACAGGGGCCCTACAATGAGCAGTTCTTC
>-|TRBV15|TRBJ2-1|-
CATSRDLSVEQFF
TGTGCCACCAGCAGAGATCTATCGGTTGAGCAGTTCTTC
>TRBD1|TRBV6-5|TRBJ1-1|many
CASRPGTGISNTEAFF
TGTGCCAGCAGGCCCGGGACAGGGATCTCGAACACTGAAGCTTTCTTT
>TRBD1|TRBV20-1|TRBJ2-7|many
CSAREQGALAYEQYF
TGCAGTGCTAGAGAGCAGGGGGCCCTAGCCTACGAGCAGTACTTC
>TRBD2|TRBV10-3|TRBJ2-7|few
CATGLAGTYEQYF
TGTGCCACGGGACTAGCGGGGACTTACGAGCAGTACTTC
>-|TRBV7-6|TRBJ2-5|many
CASSTETRTVQETQYF
TGTGCCAGCAGTACAGAAACCCGGACGGTTCAAGAGACCCAGTACTTC
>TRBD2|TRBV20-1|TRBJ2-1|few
CSATAGLAGGDHLGVSSYNEQFF
TGCAGTGCTACAGCGGGGCTAGCGGGGGGAGACCACTTGGGGGTAAGCTCCTACAATGAGCAGTTCTTC
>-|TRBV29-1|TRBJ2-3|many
CSVDGGRSYTDTQYF
TGCAGCGTTGATGGGGGTCGGTCTTACACAGATACGCAGTATTTT
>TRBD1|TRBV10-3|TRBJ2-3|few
CAISESDRGPDTQYF
TGTGCCATCAGTGAGTCCGACAGGGGGCCTGATACGCAGTATTTT
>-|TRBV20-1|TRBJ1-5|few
CSGQRGGDQPQHF
TGCAGTGGCCAACGGGGGGGAGATCAGCCCCAGCATTTT
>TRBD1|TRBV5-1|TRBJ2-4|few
CASSAGTGDIQYF
TGCGCCAGCAGCGCCGGAACAGGGGACATTCAGTACTTC
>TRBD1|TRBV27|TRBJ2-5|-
CASSLGTGGAETQYF
TGTGCCAGCAGTTTAGGGACAGGGGGCGCGGAGACCCAGTACTTC
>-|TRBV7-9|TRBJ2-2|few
CASSSLFGELFF
TGTGCCAGCAGCTCGCTTTTCGGGGAGCTGTTTTTT
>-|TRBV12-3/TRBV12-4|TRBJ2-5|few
CASKFRERGAYLQETQYF
TGTGCCAGCAAGTTTAGGGAACGGGGGGCCTACTTACAAGAGACCCAGTACTTC
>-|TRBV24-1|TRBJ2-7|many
CATSDSNGHEQYF
TGTGCCACCAGTGATTCCAACGGCCACGAGCAGTACTTC
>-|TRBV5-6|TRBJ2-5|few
CASSLVGSKRETQYF
TGTGCCAGCAGCTTGGTGGGCAGCAAACGGGAGACCCAGTACTTC
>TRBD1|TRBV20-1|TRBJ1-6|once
CSAREGTGSNSPLHF
TGCAGTGCTAGAGAAGGGACAGGGAGTAATTCACCCCTCCACTTT
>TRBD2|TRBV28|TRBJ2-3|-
CASSSPLAGGPDTQYF
TGTGCCAGCAGTTCCCCCCTAGCGGGGGGCCCGGATACGCAGTATTTT
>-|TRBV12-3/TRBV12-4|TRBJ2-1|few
CASSLLGLGGSSYNEQFF
TGTGCCAGCAGTTTATTAGGGCTCGGGGGAAGCTCCTACAATGAGCAGTTCTTC
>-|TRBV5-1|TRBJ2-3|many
CASRLVVTDTQYF
TGCGCCAGCAGGCTTGTAGTCACAGATACGCAGTATTTT
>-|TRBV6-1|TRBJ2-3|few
CASSEIGSDTQYF
TGTGCCAGCAGTGAGATAGGGAGCGATACGCAGTATTTT
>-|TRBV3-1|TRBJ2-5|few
CASSLMEGFQETQYF
TGTGCCAGCAGCCTAATGGAGGGGTTCCAAGAGACCCAGTACTTC
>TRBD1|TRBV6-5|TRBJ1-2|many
CASLDRGQTNYGYTF
TGTGCCAGCTTAGACAGGGGCCAAACTAACTATGGCTACACCTTC
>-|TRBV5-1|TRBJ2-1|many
CASSSMDEQFF
TGCGCCAGCAGCTCCATGGATGAGCAGTTCTTC
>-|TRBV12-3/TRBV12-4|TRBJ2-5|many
CASSFGPSQYF
TGTGCCAGCAGTTTTGGACCTTCCCAGTACTTC
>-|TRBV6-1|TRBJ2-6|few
CASSAGFSGANVLTF
TGTGCCAGCAGTGCGGGGTTCTCTGGGGCCAACGTCCTGACTTTC